The clone carrying this TCR beta chain was detected once. Its antigen is unidentified. The data belong to a study of cytomegalovirus exposure and HLA in healthy donors. Study-level points and caveats: Clonal expansion, a later analysis showed, was greater in HLA-associated TCR beta chains than in equally common others. As was reported, the classifier diagnosed cytomegalovirus status with high specificity and sensitivity.

These donors, healthy bone marrow donors, were studied. PCR primers comprised 60 Vbeta and 13 Jbeta primers. This table comes from immunoSEQ multiplex PCR, and its TCRdb copy is limited to in-frame clones, with some not included. The table includes 120,000 or so clones, 80% detected once. The sequence was collected from a male donor in good health and CMV-seronegative. What was sequenced was PBMCs.

The CDR3 loop is CASSEAASGAPYEQYF. The CDR3, as DNA: TGTGCCAGCAGTGAAGCGGCTAGCGGGGCCCCCTACGAGCAGTACTTC. The chain employs TRBV6-1 and TRBJ2-7; 9 bases are a match to TRBD2. V was clipped by 0 bases and J by 2 bases; unmatched bases: 5. Germline CDR1 reads MNHNS; CDR2 reads SASEGT. CDR3 length equals 16 residues.